The next 15 T cell receptor beta chains were all read from a single sample in a study of T-cell memory formation after mild COVID-19. TCRdb reprocessed the 5' RACE reads with MiXCR, giving one entry per CDR3 protein. The repertoire consists of 550,000 to 700,000 distinct CDR3 sequences, with 17% occurring once and the leading ten covering just over 8%. Sequenced: PBMCs or a T cell subset sorted from them (not recorded which). The source of these receptors is an adult woman who had mild COVID-19 (a few samples of this study predate the infection). Cell type and time point are not known.

The genes are TRBV7-2 and TRBJ2-7; 8 bases are shared with TRBD2. V shed 5 bases, J shed 0 bases, and the junction held 3 bases outside the gene matches. The CDR3 extends over 14 amino acids. Looked up from germline, CDR1 is SGHTA and CDR2 is FQGNSA. CDR3 sequence (DNA): TGTGCCAGCAGCCGTAGCGGGGTCTCCTACGAGCAGTACTTC. Translated, it gives CASSRSGVSYEQYF. Filled out from reference TRBV7-2 and TRBJ2-7, the complete variable domain reads GAGVSQSPSNKVTEKGKDVELRCDPISGHTALYWYRQSLGQGLEFLIYFQGNSAPDKSGLPSDRFSAERTGGSVSTLTIQRTQQEDSAVYLCASSRSGVSYEQYFGPGTRLTVT.

This chain joins TRBV3-1 and TRBJ1-3; D gene unclear. This CDR3 has 17 residues. Trimming pared 6 bases from V and 2 bases from J, leaving 20 bases between. Germline assignment: CDR1 LGHDT and CDR2 YNNKEL (reference sequence). CDR3 sequence reads: CASRPTRKSAPGNTIYF. In nucleotides, the CDR3 is TGTGCCAGCAGACCAACGCGCAAGTCGGCTCCTGGAAACACCATATATTTT.

This clonotype was counted at least ten times. The rearrangement joins TRBV4-2 to TRBJ1-1, with D hard to call. In germline, CDR1 is LGHNA, CDR2 YNFKEQ. V was trimmed by 0 bases and J by 5 bases, leaving 7 bases between them. The CDR3 is made up of 13 amino acids. Here the CDR3 DNA reads TGTGCCAGCAGCCAAGATATAGGGACTGAAGCTTTCTTT. Translating gives CASSQDIGTEAFF.

In this sample, this clonotype turned up a few times. This rearrangement joins TRBV6-5 to TRBJ1-2; D perhaps matches TRBD1 (6 bases). CDR1 is MNHEY and CDR2 is SVGAGI in the germline V gene. There are 16 residues in the CDR3. V dropped 0 bases and J dropped 4 bases, with 15 bases sitting between them. For the CDR3, the DNA is TGTGCCAGCAGTTACTCCCCCAGACAGGACTTCTATGGCTACACCTTC. This encodes CASSYSPRQDFYGYTF.

This clonotype showed up just a few times. CDR3: CASSQVRGFNQPQHF. The CDR3 DNA is TGCGCCAGCAGCCAAGTACGGGGCTTCAATCAGCCCCAGCATTTT. The chain employs TRBV4-1 and TRBJ1-5, with D perhaps TRBD1 (5 bases). The CDR3 runs 15 residues. Trimming took off 1 base at V and 3 bases at J, with 10 bases between the two ends. Looked up from germline, CDR1 is MGHRA and CDR2 is YSYEKL.

The gene calls are TRBV9 and TRBJ2-3; TRBD1 agrees at 7 bases. The J segment lost 3 bases and the V segment lost 0 bases, leaving 4 bases of the junction unmatched. The CDR3 is 15 residues long. In germline, CDR1 is SGDLS, CDR2 YYNGEE. For the CDR3, the DNA is TGTGCCAGCAGCGTAGTAGGGGGCAAAACAGATACGCAGTATTTT. This translates into CASSVVGGKTDTQYF.

V usage is TRBV5-1 and J usage is TRBJ2-5; D might be TRBD1 or TRBD2, each matching 5 bases. Germline CDR1 and CDR2: SGHRS and YFSETQ. This CDR3 has 15 amino acids. The ends were cut back, 4 bases at V and 1 base at J, with 14 bases in the middle. CDR3 sequence: CASSGAPGPQETQYF. CDR3 in DNA: TGCGCCAGCAGCGGCGCTCCGGGACCCCAAGAGACCCAGTACTTC. The entire variable domain, with the rest obtained from reference TRBV5-1 and TRBJ2-5, is as follows: KAGVTQTPRYLIKTRGQQVTLSCSPISGHRSVSWYQQTPGQGLQFLFEYFSETQRNKGNFPGRFSGRQFSNSRSEMNVSTLELGDSALYLCASSGAPGPQETQYFGPGTRLLVL.

The sample holds a few counts of this clonotype. The chain joins TRBV6-5 to TRBJ2-2, with TRBD1 matching 7 bases. Germline CDR1 and CDR2: MNHEY and SVGAGI. The CDR3 is 15 residues long. Trimming cost V 5 bases and J 7 bases; bases outside gene matches: 10. DNA for the CDR3: TGTGCCAGCAGTGACGCCGGGACAGTAGGCGGGGAGCTGTTTTTT. It is translated as CASSDAGTVGGELFF.

The chain has TRBV7-2 and TRBJ1-2, with 9 positions matching TRBD1. The ends lost 0 bases at V and 4 bases at J; junction bases unmatched: 15. CDR1 SGHTA and CDR2 FQGNSA come from the germline V gene. The CDR3 sequence is 19 residues long. The CDR3 loop reads CASSLARRTVNRGPYGYTF. The CDR3 DNA reads as TGTGCCAGCAGCTTAGCGAGGAGGACGGTAAACAGGGGGCCCTATGGCTACACCTTC.

The V call is TRBV12-3 or TRBV12-4, the J call TRBJ1-2; maybe TRBD1 (6 bases). CDR3 length: 10 amino acids. With 11 bases removed from V and 8 bases from J, the gap between germline ends came to 12 bases. The CDR3 DNA reads as TGTGCCGGTGACAGGCCGGGCTACACCTTC. Encoded protein: CAGDRPGYTF.

This rearrangement joins TRBV6-5 to TRBJ1-5; tentatively, D is TRBD1 (5 bases). V lost 5 bases, J lost 6 bases, and 11 bases lay in between. The germline CDR1 and CDR2 sequences are MNHEY and SVGAGI. This CDR3 is built from 13 residues. CDR3 in amino acids: CASSPRVAQPQHF. Written as DNA, the CDR3 is TGTGCCAGCAGTCCCAGGGTGGCTCAGCCCCAGCATTTT.

CDR3 loop: CASSRSGSYQETQYF. Written as DNA, the CDR3 is TGTGCCAGCTCGCGTAGCGGGTCGTACCAAGAGACCCAGTACTTC. V gene TRBV6-1 combines with J gene TRBJ2-5; 7 bases are a match to TRBD2. J was trimmed by 0 bases and V by 8 bases; bases with no gene match: 9. CDR3 length: 15 residues. Germline V gene sequence: CDR1 MNHNS, CDR2 SASEGT.

This clonotype has only a few counts. The V call is TRBV3-1, the J call TRBJ2-7; no clear D gene. The germline V gene has CDR1 LGHDT and CDR2 YNNKEL (reference sequence). The germline V and J ends were trimmed by 6 bases and 3 bases, with 6 bases remaining between them. The CDR3 spans 11 residues. CDR3 amino acids: CASRNDYEQYF. CDR3 nucleotide sequence: TGTGCCAGCAGAAATGACTACGAGCAGTACTTC.

This clonotype was seen only a few times. V and J are TRBV30 and TRBJ2-7; a weak D match, TRBD2 (6 bases). Trimming pared 6 bases from V and 3 bases from J, leaving 9 bases between. Germline V CDR1 and CDR2: GTSNPN, SVGIG (reference sequence). The CDR3 covers 11 residues. The CDR3 DNA follows: TGTGCCTGCTCGGGGGTCTACGAGCAGTACTTC. As protein: CACSGVYEQYF.

This clonotype showed up many times. The chain has TRBV12-3 or TRBV12-4 and TRBJ2-5; 11 positions agree with TRBD1. This CDR3 has 15 amino acids. With 5 bases clipped from V and 5 bases from J, the junction kept 7 bases outside the gene matches. The CDR3: CASSVGTGGSETQYF. The CDR3 bases are TGTGCCAGCAGTGTCGGGACAGGGGGGTCGGAGACCCAGTACTTC.